Presented here are 20 T cell receptor beta chains from one specimen sequenced in a study of shared clonotypes between healthy human individuals (dated by TCRdb to about 2020). Libraries came from the immunoSEQ multiplex PCR assay. Drawn from immuneACCESS, this table holds only the in-frame rearrangements with V and J called that TCRdb kept. Clones are partly lost; checked studies trace under half to an unresolved V gene and leave the rest unexplained. This sample lists 2 million to 3 million clones; approximately 93% were detected once. Clones ranked in the top ten supply about 0.38% of the sample. The sequenced material came from naive CD4+ T cells from PBMCs. The cell subset or site label here, explained by the study, means: CD45RA+ positively selected. These receptors came from a man aged 18 to 29 in good health. Some clones in this sample may be carry-over from other donors' samples.

The chain joins TRBV28 to TRBJ2-7; D could derive from TRBD1 or TRBD2 (5 bases each). Trimming pared 6 bases from V and 1 base from J, leaving 16 bases between. From germline, CDR1 is MDHEN and CDR2 SYDVKM. This CDR3 is built from 15 residues. The CDR3 sequence: CASRTSGTQSYEQYF. The CDR3 region has the DNA TGTGCCAGCAGGACGTCCGGGACCCAATCCTACGAGCAGTACTTC.

This clone was picked up a small number of times. The chain joins TRBV6-5 to TRBJ1-1, with D possibly matching TRBD1 (5 bases). This CDR3 region has 16 residues. Germline lookup yields CDR1 MNHEY and CDR2 SVGAGI. V was pared by 2 bases and J by 5 bases, with 18 bases between. Here the CDR3 reads CASSYTTPGRETEAFF. The CDR3, as DNA: TGTGCCAGCAGTTACACAACCCCGGGGCGTGAGACTGAAGCTTTCTTT.

This clone was detected a few times. This chain connects TRBV2 to TRBJ1-1; D not certain. This CDR3 comprises 14 residues. Trimming shortened V by 8 bases and J by 1 base, and 14 bases separated the two germline ends. Germline loops: CDR1 SNHLY, CDR2 FYNNEI. CDR3 sequence (DNA): TGTGCCAGCGCCCTCTGGGCGAGGAACACTGAAGCTTTCTTT. The encoded protein is CASALWARNTEAFF.

The V call is TRBV29-1, the J call TRBJ2-5; D call uncertain. V lost 5 bases, J lost 0 bases, and 7 bases lay in between. CDR1 and CDR2 (germline): SQVTM, ANQGSEA. This CDR3 contains 12 residues. The CDR3 loop reads CSVMRHQETQYF. The CDR3 coding sequence is TGCAGCGTTATGCGACACCAAGAGACCCAGTACTTC.

V and J are TRBV7-3 and TRBJ2-7, with D maybe TRBD1 (6 bases). The germline gives CDR1 SGHTA, CDR2 FQGTGA. Trimming shortened V by 0 bases and J by 2 bases, and 23 bases separated the two germline ends. This CDR3 is 19 amino acids long. The CDR3 region is CASSLTGQGHPRHPYEQYF. The CDR3 nucleotides are TGTGCCAGCAGCTTAACGGGGCAGGGACATCCCCGACACCCCTACGAGCAGTACTTC.

The chain uses TRBV28 and TRBJ1-2, with 11 bases matching TRBD1. CDR1 and CDR2 from the germline V gene are MDHEN and SYDVKM. The CDR3 contains 16 residues. Germline trimming cut 2 bases from V and 8 bases from J; bases unmatched to any gene: 10. The CDR3 protein is CASSLGGGQGAEGYTF. Written as DNA, the CDR3 is TGTGCCAGCAGTTTAGGAGGCGGACAGGGGGCGGAAGGCTACACCTTC.

The chain joins TRBV7-3 to TRBJ2-3; maybe TRBD1 (6 bases). Trimming cost V 5 bases and J 2 bases, with 8 bases left between them. Germline V CDR1 and CDR2: SGHTA, FQGTGA. The CDR3 is 13 amino acids. CDR3 region: CASSGGNTDTQYF. The CDR3 DNA is TGTGCCAGCAGCGGGGGCAACACAGATACGCAGTATTTT. Combining the CDR3 with reference TRBV7-3 and TRBJ2-3 gives the whole variable domain GAGVSQTPSNKVTEKGKYVELRCDPISGHTALYWYRQSLGQGPEFLIYFQGTGAADDSGLPNDRFFAVRPEGSVSTLKIQRTERGDSAVYLCASSGGNTDTQYFGPGTRLTVL.

Notes on this clone: Being one base from a much bigger clone, this may be a read error. Within the sample, other DNA sequences also encode this same CDR3. The chain joins TRBV11-2 to TRBJ1-1; D not resolved. Trimming stripped 2 bases from V and 1 base from J, with 5 bases between. Germline CDR1 and CDR2: SGHAT and FQNNGV. The length of the CDR3 is 13 residues. In DNA, the CDR3 is TGTGCCAGCAGCTTACAGGAGAACACTGAAGCTTTCTTT. Amino acids: CASSLQENTEAFF. Using reference TRBV11-2 and TRBJ1-1 for the parts outside the CDR3, the full variable domain is EAGVAQSPRYKIIEKRQSVAFWCNPISGHATLYWYQQILGQGPKLLIQFQNNGVVDDSQLPKDRFSAERLKGVDSTLKIQPAKLEDSAVYLCASSLQENTEAFFGQGTRLTVV.

The V gene is TRBV7-3, the J gene TRBJ2-5; D tentatively reads TRBD1 or TRBD2 (5 bases each). The CDR3 sequence is 13 residues long. Trimming took 5 bases from V and 7 from J, leaving 14 bases between them. The V gene's germline CDR1 is SGHTA and CDR2 FQGTGA. The CDR3 reads CASSHGALGTQYF. For the CDR3, the DNA is TGTGCCAGCAGCCACGGGGCCCTCGGGACCCAGTACTTC.

The chain is built from TRBV7-2 and TRBJ1-3, with D uncertain. The V gene lost 5 bases and the J gene lost 0 bases, with 17 bases spanning the gap. CDR3 length: 17 residues. Per germline, CDR1 SGHTA and CDR2 FQGNSA. The CDR3 DNA reads TGTGCCAGCAGCCCCCGCTTGGCCGCGAGCTCTGGAAACACCATATATTTT. It codes for CASSPRLAASSGNTIYF.

V is TRBV2 and J is TRBJ1-2; no firm D call. The CDR3 runs to 13 residues. V lost 4 bases, J lost 4 bases, and 10 bases lay in between. Germline V gene data show CDR1 as SNHLY and CDR2 as FYNNEI. CDR3 DNA: TGTGCCAGCAGTGCTACAATCCCCTATGGCTACACCTTC. It translates to CASSATIPYGYTF.

V usage is TRBV5-4 and J usage is TRBJ2-7, with a possible D match to TRBD1 (5 bases). Germline V gene lookup returns CDR1 SGHNT and CDR2 YYREEE (reference sequence). V gave up 0 bases and J gave up 1 base, with 8 bases separating them. The CDR3 length is 14 residues. The CDR3 bases are TGTGCCAGCAGCTTGGCGCAGGGTTCCTACGAGCAGTACTTC. It is translated as CASSLAQGSYEQYF.

The chain has TRBV28 and TRBJ1-2, with D perhaps TRBD1 (5 bases). The CDR3 runs to 13 residues. Germline assignment: CDR1 MDHEN and CDR2 SYDVKM. Trimming stripped 7 bases from V and 3 bases from J, with 12 bases between. The CDR3 bases are TGTGCCAGCATCACGGGACGGGACTATGGCTACACCTTC. The encoded protein is CASITGRDYGYTF.

The rearrangement uses TRBV14 and TRBJ2-5; 9 bases line up with TRBD1. Germline V gene data show CDR1 as SGHDN and CDR2 as FVKESK. The CDR3 is made up of 15 amino acids. J lost 2 bases, V lost 3 bases, and 4 bases had no gene match. The CDR3: CASSHYRGHQETQYF. In DNA, the CDR3 is TGTGCCAGCAGCCACTACAGGGGGCATCAAGAGACCCAGTACTTC.

J is TRBJ2-7 and V is TRBV2; D not resolved. CDR3 length: 17 residues. Trimming removed 1 base at V and 7 bases at J, with 23 bases between. CDR1 is SNHLY, CDR2 FYNNEI, per germline. CDR3: CASSEGFLWGQTEEQYF. CDR3 bases: TGTGCCAGCAGTGAAGGTTTCCTATGGGGTCAGACCGAGGAGCAGTACTTC.

The V gene is TRBV7-8, the J gene TRBJ2-1, with D possibly being TRBD2 (6 bases). V was clipped by 2 bases and J by 2 bases, with 10 bases between them. The CDR3 totals 15 residues. Germline loops: CDR1 SGHVS, CDR2 FQNEAQ. CDR3 residues: CASSLFGLTYNEQFF. CDR3 nucleotide sequence: TGTGCCAGCAGCTTATTCGGACTAACCTACAATGAGCAGTTCTTC.

The J gene is TRBJ1-1, the V gene TRBV5-8; D is undetermined. The length of the CDR3 is 12 residues. The V end was cut by 2 bases, the J end by 4 bases, with 6 bases between. In germline, CDR1 is SGHTS, CDR2 YDEGEE. The CDR3 spells CASSLRFTEAFF. The DNA of the CDR3 is TGTGCCAGCAGCTTAAGGTTCACTGAAGCTTTCTTT.

This chain links TRBV10-3 with TRBJ1-1; TRBD1 is a possible D gene (5 bases). Germline V gene sequence: CDR1 ENHRY, CDR2 SYGVKD. The CDR3 totals 14 residues. This CDR3 reads CHTEKTAGSTEAFF. CDR3 in DNA: TGTCATACTGAAAAGACAGCGGGTAGCACTGAAGCTTTCTTT.

The chain links TRBV7-8 to TRBJ2-3; D is ambiguous. Between the trimmed V and J ends, which lost 0 bases and 10 bases, there was a span of 11 bases. The CDR3 runs to 13 residues. Germline values: CDR1 SGHVS, CDR2 FQNEAQ. CDR3 in DNA: TGTGCCAGCAGCTTAGCGTCGAGGCAAGCGCAGTATTTT. Translating it yields CASSLASRQAQYF.

The V gene is TRBV2, the J gene TRBJ2-5; D is unresolved. Germline CDR1 reads SNHLY; CDR2 reads FYNNEI. This CDR3 has 13 residues. V shed 8 bases and J shed 1 base, with 11 bases lying between them. The CDR3 loop is CASVRAVQETQYF. In nucleotides, the CDR3 is TGTGCCAGCGTTCGAGCAGTCCAAGAGACCCAGTACTTC.